Each of the 23 T cell receptor beta chains below was sequenced from the same sample in a study of blood T cell repertoires in COVID-19. Using immunoSEQ multiplex PCR, the repertoire was profiled, and TCRdb retains in-frame clones only, with some absent. This sample has approximately 150,000 clones, with just over 90% found just once. Source material: peripheral blood. The source is a young man with COVID-19, enrolled during active disease.

J is TRBJ2-1 and V is TRBV5-1; 9 bases map to TRBD1. The CDR3 has 14 amino acids. Germline-derived CDR1 and CDR2 are SGHRS and YFSETQ. V was pared by 4 bases and J by 7 bases, with 6 bases of the junction left unmatched. Here the CDR3 reads CASSGGQGSNEQFF. CDR3 coding DNA: TGCGCCAGCAGCGGGGGACAGGGTTCAAATGAGCAGTTCTTC.

The chain is built from TRBV19 and TRBJ2-7, with TRBD2 matching over 7 bases. The V segment lost 2 bases and the J segment 3 bases; nucleotides outside the gene matches: 4. The CDR3 has 14 amino acids. CDR1 is LNHDA, CDR2 SQIVND, per germline (reference sequence). Here the CDR3 DNA reads TGTGCCAGTAGTATAATCGGACTAGACTACGAGCAGTACTTC. It specifies CASSIIGLDYEQYF.

The rearrangement links TRBV19 to TRBJ2-7, with 8 nucleotides matching TRBD1. The germline V gene has CDR1 LNHDA and CDR2 SQIVND (reference sequence). V gave up 6 bases and J gave up 5 bases; unmatched junction bases: 9. This CDR3 contains 14 residues. Written as DNA, the CDR3 is TGTGCCAGTAGCCTCACGGGACAGGTTAACGAGCAGTACTTC. Amino acid sequence: CASSLTGQVNEQYF.

V usage is TRBV19 and J usage is TRBJ2-1; no reliable D call. The V gene's germline CDR1 is LNHDA and CDR2 SQIVND (reference sequence). The V and J ends lost 3 bases and 9 bases respectively, with 12 bases between them. This CDR3 is built from 13 residues. CDR3 DNA sequence: TGTGCCAGTAGTATTTCTTCGACGGGTGAGCAGTTCTTC. Its translation is CASSISSTGEQFF.

The chain joins TRBV6-6 to TRBJ2-7; 9 bases map to TRBD1. CDR1 MNHNY and CDR2 SVGAGI come from the germline V gene (reference sequence). The CDR3 sequence is 13 residues long. J was trimmed by 5 bases and V by 6 bases; bases with no gene match: 5. DNA for the CDR3: TGTGCCAGCAGACAAACAGGGGGCAACGAGCAGTACTTC. Amino acids: CASRQTGGNEQYF.

The chain couples TRBV2 to TRBJ2-7, with a tentative D call TRBD1 (6 bases). V gave up 11 bases and J gave up 2 bases, with 19 bases separating them. Germline V gene sequence: CDR1 SNHLY, CDR2 FYNNEI. This CDR3 is 14 amino acids long. CDR3 nucleotide sequence: TGTGCCCAGCAGTGGAGACAGGAAACCTACGAGCAGTACTTC. It codes for CAQQWRQETYEQYF.

This chain uses TRBV7-2 with TRBJ1-6, with 7 nucleotides matching TRBD1. The CDR3 sequence is 15 residues long. Germline V gives CDR1 SGHTA, CDR2 FQGNSA. J lost 9 bases, V lost 1 base, and 6 bases had no gene match. CDR3 nucleotide sequence: TGTGCCAGCAGCTTAGTGTTGACAGGGACTTCACCCCTCCACTTT. This encodes CASSLVLTGTSPLHF.

This clone was found a few times. The chain uses TRBV18 and TRBJ2-1, with a tentative D call TRBD2 (6 bases). Trimming stripped 0 bases from V and 0 bases from J, with 9 bases between. Germline assignment: CDR1 KGHSH and CDR2 LQKENI. CDR3 size: 16 residues. CDR3 in DNA: TGTGCCAGCTCACCACCGGCGGGGCACTCCTACAATGAGCAGTTCTTC. This sequence encodes CASSPPAGHSYNEQFF.

This rearrangement joins TRBV10-1 to TRBJ2-2, with a possible D match to TRBD1 (5 bases). CDR1 is WNHNN and CDR2 is SYGVQD in the germline V gene (reference sequence). This CDR3 has 12 amino acids. The V gene lost 4 bases and the J gene lost 7 bases, with 7 bases spanning the gap. This CDR3 reads CASSGTGGELFF. DNA for the CDR3: TGCGCCAGCAGTGGAACAGGCGGGGAGCTGTTTTTT.

V and J are TRBV7-2 and TRBJ1-6, with 9 positions matching TRBD1. The CDR3 spans 15 residues. J gave up 8 bases and V 2 bases, and 4 bases lay outside the gene matches. Germline CDR1 is SGHTA and CDR2 is FQGNSA. The CDR3 loop is CASSLRGQGYSPLHF. The CDR3, as DNA: TGTGCCAGCAGCTTAAGGGGACAGGGATATTCACCCCTCCACTTT.

The rearrangement links TRBV18 to TRBJ2-5; TRBD2 matches 8 bases. This CDR3 contains 15 residues. The V segment lost 3 bases and the J segment 1 base; nucleotides outside the gene matches: 4. In germline, CDR1 is KGHSH, CDR2 LQKENI. Here the CDR3 DNA reads TGTGCCAGCTCACCCCTGGCGGGGGGCCAAGAGACCCAGTACTTC. Its translation is CASSPLAGGQETQYF. The whole variable domain, remainder taken from reference TRBV18 and TRBJ2-5, is NAGVMQNPRHLVRRRGQEARLRCSPMKGHSHVYWYRQLPEEGLKFMVYLQKENIIDESGMPKERFSAEFPKEGPSILRIQQVVRGDSAAYFCASSPLAGGQETQYFGPGTRLLVL.

The chain has TRBV7-9 and TRBJ2-4; TRBD1 might be the D (5 bases). V gave up 0 bases and J gave up 11 bases, with 14 bases separating them. Looked up from germline, CDR1 is SEHNR and CDR2 is FQNEAQ (reference sequence). This CDR3 contains 14 residues. The CDR3 reads CASSLATDRRVQYF. Here the CDR3 DNA reads TGTGCCAGCAGCTTAGCTACCGACAGACGTGTTCAGTACTTC.

This clone came up a few times. This sequence joins TRBV4-1 and TRBJ2-7; 8 nucleotides line up with TRBD2. The J segment lost 0 bases and the V segment lost 0 bases, leaving 4 bases of the junction unmatched. Germline CDR1 MGHRA, CDR2 YSYEKL. CDR3 length equals 16 residues. This CDR3 is CASSQERLAGSYEQYF. DNA of the CDR3: TGCGCCAGCAGCCAAGAGCGGCTAGCGGGCTCCTACGAGCAGTACTTC.

The J gene is TRBJ1-5, the V gene TRBV16, with D unclear. V was cut by 4 bases and J by 0 bases, with 4 bases left in between. This CDR3 has 13 residues. Germline CDR1 reads KGHSY; CDR2 reads FQNENV. CDR3 in amino acids: CASSPYSNQPQHF. DNA for the CDR3: TGTGCCAGCAGCCCCTATAGCAATCAGCCCCAGCATTTT.

The chain links TRBV28 to TRBJ1-3; D possibly corresponds to TRBD1 (5 bases). This CDR3 region has 15 residues. Germline CDR1 MDHEN, CDR2 SYDVKM. Trimming removed 7 bases at V and 2 bases at J, with 15 bases between. The CDR3 bases are TGTGCCAGCACCCACCCGGGGGAGGCTGGAAACACCATATATTTT. Its translation is CASTHPGEAGNTIYF.

The chain employs TRBV28 and TRBJ2-3, with TRBD1 as a possible D gene (6 bases). V lost 6 bases and J 3 bases, leaving 7 bases between the germline ends. This CDR3 comprises 12 residues. Looked up from germline, CDR1 is MDHEN and CDR2 is SYDVKM. The CDR3 protein is CASRTGTDTQYF. Written as DNA, the CDR3 is TGTGCCAGCAGAACAGGGACAGATACGCAGTATTTT.

The genes are TRBV4-1 and TRBJ1-1; D uncertain. This CDR3 has 14 residues. Trimming cost V 5 bases and J 1 base, with 11 bases left between them. CDR1 and CDR2 (germline): MGHRA, YSYEKL. CDR3 residues: CASSVDGSNTEAFF. CDR3 nucleotides: TGCGCCAGCAGCGTTGACGGGTCGAACACTGAAGCTTTCTTT.

For this clone: One end of the junction varies from germline; a read error may be responsible. The rearrangement uses TRBV4-3 and TRBJ1-4; D gene ambiguous. This CDR3 spans 15 amino acids. CDR1 LGHNA and CDR2 YSLEER come from the germline V gene. The CDR3: CASSQGRAANEKLLF. In DNA, the CDR3 is TGCGCCAGCAGCCAAGGGAGAGCGGCTAATGAAAAACTGCTTTTT.

The chain is built from TRBV6-7 and TRBJ1-6; a weak D match, TRBD1 (5 bases). TRBV6-7 is annotated as an ORF whose role is uncertain. CDR3 length: 14 amino acids. V lost 5 bases and J 7 bases, leaving 12 bases between the germline ends. CDR3 sequence reads: CASSAVGPNSPLHF. CDR3 coding DNA: TGTGCCAGCAGTGCAGTGGGGCCCAATTCACCCCTCCACTTT.

The V call is TRBV7-2, the J call TRBJ2-5, with D unclear. V was trimmed by 1 base and J by 3 bases, leaving 9 bases between them. The CDR3 spans 14 residues. Per the germline V gene, CDR1 is SGHTA and CDR2 is FQGNSA. The CDR3 DNA sequence: TGTGCCAGCAGCTTAGTTGGGCAGGAAGAGACCCAGTACTTC. As protein: CASSLVGQEETQYF.

This clone was observed a single time. V and J are TRBV11-2 and TRBJ2-7; D is perhaps TRBD1 (5 bases). CDR3 size: 13 residues. The germline CDR1 and CDR2 sequences are SGHAT and FQNNGV. The V and J ends lost 0 bases and 6 bases respectively, with 9 bases between them. CDR3 region: CASSLDGAVEQYF. CDR3 in DNA: TGTGCCAGCAGCTTAGATGGGGCCGTCGAGCAGTACTTC.

The chain uses TRBV7-3 and TRBJ2-2; possibly TRBD2 for D (6 bases). The CDR3 consists of 15 residues. The germline V and J ends were trimmed by 5 bases and 0 bases, with 10 bases remaining between them. Per the germline V gene, CDR1 is SGHTA and CDR2 is FQGTGA. This CDR3 is CASSRDWTNTGELFF. The CDR3 DNA follows: TGTGCCAGCAGCCGGGACTGGACGAACACCGGGGAGCTGTTTTTT.

The V call is TRBV5-1, the J call TRBJ1-2; 11 bases align to TRBD1. J gave up 7 bases and V 3 bases, and 5 bases lay outside the gene matches. Germline loops: CDR1 SGHRS, CDR2 YFSETQ. The CDR3 consists of 14 residues. The DNA for the CDR3 is TGCGCCAGCAGCTCGGACAGGGGGCGTAGTGGCTACACCTTC. Translating it yields CASSSDRGRSGYTF.